This T cell receptor beta chain came from a study of T cells in Graves' hyperthyroidism and ophthalmopathy (dated by TCRdb to the late 2010s). Regarding the complete study: Peripheral blood samples were taken at the time of initial diagnosis, prior to any treatment. According to the paper, TCR Vbeta CDR3 sequencing was carried out on roughly 130 peripheral blood samples, which came from some 41 ophthalmopathy, approximately 72 hyperthyroidism and roughly 17 progressor patients. The 100 or so discovery patients were randomly split 7:3 into training and test sets. An independent validation cohort of fewer than 20 hyperthyroidism patients and approximately 17 patients who later progressed to ophthalmopathy tested prospective prediction of ophthalmopathy. To identify distinguishing TCR V-J signatures, a discovery cohort of 100 patients was used, comprising 43 with Graves' ophthalmopathy and approximately 58 with stable Graves' hyperthyroidism. Thyroid tissue and blood T-cell repertoires from more than 5 Graves' hyperthyroidism patients were also compared in the study. Following sampling, methimazole starting at 30 mg daily was given to hyperthyroidism patients, and high-dose intravenous methylprednisolone was given to ophthalmopathy patients. The full study reports these points: In validation, progression to ophthalmopathy was predicted by the model with approximately 67% sensitivity and 72.22% specificity, a median of 6.5 months before onset. No statistical method was used to fix the sample size in advance, and group allocation was not hidden from the investigators. A 13 V-J signature model separated ophthalmopathy from stable hyperthyroidism, with about 88% sensitivity and about 81% specificity in cross-validation and 80%/75% in testing. Most expanded thyroid clonotypes (frequency above 0.001) were also detected in blood, suggesting blood repertoires may reflect thyroid immune responses.

This clonotype was recorded many times. Its antigen is still unknown. No clone much larger than this one lies a single base away; base qualities are absent. A patient counted as having stable Graves' hyperthyroidism if no progression to ophthalmopathy occurred over 18 months of follow-up. Hyperthyroidism patients were newly diagnosed, had a disease duration of under 2 months, and were aged 18 to 65 years. Exclusion was applied to patients with uncontrolled infections, other autoimmune diseases, pregnancy or lactation. Clinical symptoms, serum thyroxine and TRAb, thyroid ultrasound, and orbital computed tomography formed the basis for the diagnoses. Ficoll-Paque density gradient centrifugation was used to isolate PBMCs from about 9 ml of fresh peripheral blood. Trizol reagent was used to extract total RNA, and RNA quality was then checked on an Agilent 2100 Bioanalyzer. The TCR beta CDR3 regions were amplified from the RNA transcripts. The first round of RT-PCR for the TCR CDR3 was performed with the HTBI primer set and the Qiagen OneStep RT-PCR kit. Libraries were constructed in a second round of multiplex PCR, after which size selection and purification were performed. Paired-end sequencing of the libraries was performed with 100 bp reads on an Illumina HiSeq2000. Per the original workflow: SOAPnuke was used to process the raw data, throwing out any read that contained adapters or uncalled bases, had a mean Phred below 15, or lacked an exact constant-primer or identifier match. COPE v1.2.5 was used to merge high-quality paired reads, and clonotypes were defined as unique nucleotide sequences. MiTCR v1.1 was used to align clonotypes to the IMGT TRBV, TRBD and TRBJ reference segments. The analysis was restricted to V-J combinations with a frequency above 0.0001, which together covered 99% to 99.2% of the repertoires. The TCS score was defined as the ratio of F50 (clonal expansion) to E x V (chaos), calculated using BLOSUM62-based TCRdist between CDR3 peptides within each V-J. Welch's t-statistics and random forest reduced around 550 V-J features to under 15, which were used in a naive Bayes classifier (R e1071). TCRdb handled the public reads itself, with Q25 trimming in fastp and clone calling in MiXCR, and kept productive beta chains. One record per CDR3 amino acid sequence lists the most common genes and DNA. TCRdb's processing, not the authors' own work, is the source of the V and J calls. This sample lists about 500,000 distinct CDR3 sequences; around 15% were detected once. Under 20% of the sample rests with the top ten.

This TCR was recovered from a woman between 18 and 30 years old with Graves' hyperthyroidism. Sequenced sample: blood.

The CDR3 region: CAWSKTSVDDEQYV. The DNA is as follows: TGTGCCTGGAGTAAGACTAGCGTGGACGACGAGCAGTACGTC. The sequence joins TRBV30 to TRBJ2-7, and TRBD2 matches 8 of the central bases. Relative to germline, V is missing 2 bases and J is missing 5 bases, with 8 bases of the junction outside any gene match. From the cysteine up to the valine, the CDR3 has a length of 14 residues. The sequence is cut down to CDR3 DNA, 42 bases in frame from base 1. As encoded in the germline V gene (reference sequence), CDR1 is GTSNPN while CDR2 is SVGIG.